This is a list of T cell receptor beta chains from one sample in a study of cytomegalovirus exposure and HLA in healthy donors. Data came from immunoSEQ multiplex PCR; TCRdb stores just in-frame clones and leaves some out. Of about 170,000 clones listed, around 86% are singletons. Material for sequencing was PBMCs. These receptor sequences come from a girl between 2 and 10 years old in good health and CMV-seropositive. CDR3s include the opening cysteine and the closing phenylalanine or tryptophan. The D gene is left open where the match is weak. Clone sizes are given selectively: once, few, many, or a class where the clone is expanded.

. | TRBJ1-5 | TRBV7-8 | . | CASSLGIQGNQPQHF | TGTGCCAGCAGCTTAGGTATTCAGGGGAATCAGCCCCAGCATTTT
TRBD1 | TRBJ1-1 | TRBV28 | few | CATGTGLNTEAFF | TGTGCCACCGGGACAGGACTGAACACTGAAGCTTTCTTT
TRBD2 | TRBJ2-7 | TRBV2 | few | CASHFQAGGGEQYF | TGTGCCAGCCATTTTCAAGCGGGAGGGGGGGAGCAGTACTTC
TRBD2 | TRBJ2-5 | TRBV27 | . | CASTSGSQETQYF | TGTGCCAGCACTAGCGGGTCCCAAGAGACCCAGTACTTC
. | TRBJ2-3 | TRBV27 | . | CASAHSTDTQYF | TGTGCCAGCGCACATAGCACAGATACGCAGTATTTT
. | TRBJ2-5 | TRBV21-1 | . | CASSKRLETQYF | TGTGCCAGCAGCAAACGGTTAGAGACCCAGTACTTC
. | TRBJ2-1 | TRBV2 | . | CASSPQLGNEQFF | TGTGCCAGCAGTCCCCAGCTAGGCAATGAGCAGTTCTTC
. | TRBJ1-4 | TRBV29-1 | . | CGGEVEGANEKLFF | TGCGGAGGAGAAGTCGAGGGGGCTAATGAAAAACTGTTTTTT
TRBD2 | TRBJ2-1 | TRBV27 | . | CASIGLAGTNEQFF | TGTGCCAGCATAGGACTAGCGGGAACGAATGAGCAGTTCTTC
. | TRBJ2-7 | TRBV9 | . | CASSVDWGPGYEQYF | TGTGCCAGCAGCGTAGATTGGGGGCCAGGGTACGAGCAGTACTTC
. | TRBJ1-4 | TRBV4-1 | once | CASSQDVAGGGEKLFF | TGCGCCAGCAGCCAAGATGTCGCGGGGGGTGGTGAAAAACTGTTTTTT
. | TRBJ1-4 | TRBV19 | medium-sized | CASSIREKLFF | TGTGCCAGTAGTATACGGGAAAAACTGTTTTTT
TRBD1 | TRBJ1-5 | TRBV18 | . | CASSKTTGGEQPQHF | TGTGCCAGCTCTAAAACGACAGGGGGCGAACAGCCCCAGCATTTT
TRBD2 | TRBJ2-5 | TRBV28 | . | CASSTYATDTSGRIKTQYF | TGTGCCAGCAGTACTTATGCCACCGATACTAGCGGGAGGATCAAGACCCAGTACTTC
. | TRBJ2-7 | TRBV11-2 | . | CASSLWHEQYF | TGTGCCAGCAGCTTATGGCACGAGCAGTACTTC
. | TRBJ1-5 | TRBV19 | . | CASTGQIYYSNQPQHF | TGTGCCAGTACAGGACAGATCTATTATAGCAATCAGCCCCAGCATTTT
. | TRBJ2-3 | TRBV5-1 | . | CASSSTVDTQYF | TGCGCCAGCAGCTCGACAGTTGATACGCAGTATTTT
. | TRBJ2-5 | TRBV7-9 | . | CASSLDTQETQYF | TGTGCCAGCAGCTTGGACACCCAAGAGACCCAGTACTTC
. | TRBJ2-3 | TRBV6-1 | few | CAATHGGDTDTQYF | TGTGCCGCCACCCACGGCGGGGACACAGATACGCAGTATTTT
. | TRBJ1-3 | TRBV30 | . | CAWSSGDAGNTIYF | TGTGCCTGGAGTTCAGGGGACGCTGGAAACACCATATATTTT
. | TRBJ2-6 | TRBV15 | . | CATSVRVSGANVLTF | TGTGCCACCAGCGTCAGGGTCTCCGGGGCCAACGTCCTGACTTTC
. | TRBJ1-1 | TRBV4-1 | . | CASSHPIGQSNTEAFF | TGCGCCAGCAGCCACCCTATAGGACAGTCAAACACTGAAGCCTTCTTT
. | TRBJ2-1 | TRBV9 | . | CASSVVDSSYNEQFF | TGTGCCAGCAGCGTAGTAGACAGCTCCTACAATGAGCAGTTCTTC
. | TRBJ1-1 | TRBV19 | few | CASRPLNRDTEAFF | TGTGCCAGTCGCCCCTTAAACCGCGACACTGAAGCTTTCTTT
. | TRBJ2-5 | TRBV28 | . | CASSSVGEGGETQYF | TGTGCCAGCAGTTCCGTCGGGGAGGGGGGGGAGACCCAGTACTTC
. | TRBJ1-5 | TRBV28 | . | CASTRDSNQPQHF | TGTGCCAGCACCCGCGATTCTAATCAGCCCCAGCATTTT
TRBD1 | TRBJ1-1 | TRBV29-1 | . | CSVVYLARDRGNTEAFF | TGCAGCGTTGTGTACCTCGCCCGGGACAGGGGGAACACTGAAGCTTTCTTT
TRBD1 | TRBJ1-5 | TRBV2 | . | CASKMEGAPQPQHF | TGTGCCAGCAAGATGGAGGGGGCCCCTCAGCCCCAGCATTTT
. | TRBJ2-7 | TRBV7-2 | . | CASSPDGGATYEQYF | TGTGCCAGCAGCCCGGACGGCGGGGCAACCTACGAGCAGTACTTC
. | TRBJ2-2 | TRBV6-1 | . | CASSVRTGLNTGELFF | TGTGCCAGCAGTGTCCGTACCGGACTCAACACCGGGGAGCTGTTTTTT
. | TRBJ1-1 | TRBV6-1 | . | CASRLSNTEAFF | TGTGCCAGCAGATTGAGTAACACTGAAGCTTTCTTT
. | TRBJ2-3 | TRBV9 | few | CASSVAGVTDTQYF | TGTGCCAGCAGCGTAGCGGGAGTCACAGATACGCAGTATTTT
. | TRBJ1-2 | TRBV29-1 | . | CSVDKGAGYGYTF | TGCAGCGTTGATAAAGGAGCGGGCTATGGCTACACCTTC
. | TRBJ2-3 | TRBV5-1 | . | CASSSGGTDTQYF | TGCGCCAGCAGTAGTGGCGGGACAGATACGCAGTATTTT
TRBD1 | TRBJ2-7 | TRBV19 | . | CASSRGTGGVYEQYF | TGTGCCAGTAGTAGGGGGACAGGGGGGGTCTACGAGCAGTACTTC
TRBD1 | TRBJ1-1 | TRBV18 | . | CASSPQILRGRNTEAFF | TGTGCCAGCTCACCGCAGATCCTCAGGGGGCGGAACACTGAAGCTTTCTTT
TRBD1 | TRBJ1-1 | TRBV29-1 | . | CSVRQGLGNTEAFF | TGCAGCGTTCGACAGGGGCTAGGGAACACTGAAGCTTTCTTT
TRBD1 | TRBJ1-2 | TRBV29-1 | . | CSVPGGFYYGYTF | TGCAGCGTTCCAGGGGGCTTCTACTATGGCTACACCTTC
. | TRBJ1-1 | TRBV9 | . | CASSTGHGNTEAFF | TGTGCCAGCAGCACCGGACACGGGAACACTGAAGCTTTCTTT
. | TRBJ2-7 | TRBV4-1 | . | CASSLPARQPYEQYF | TGCGCCAGCAGCCTCCCTGCGAGACAGCCCTACGAGCAGTACTTC
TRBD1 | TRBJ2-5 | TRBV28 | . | CASSFLTWTGRLETQYF | TGTGCCAGCAGTTTTCTGACCTGGACAGGGCGGCTGGAGACCCAGTACTTC
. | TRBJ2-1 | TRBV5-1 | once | CASSLGESSYNEQFF | TGCGCCAGCAGCTTGGGGGAGAGCTCCTACAATGAGCAGTTCTTC